What follows is one T cell receptor (beta chain) and its context. This clonotype appeared many times. Its target antigen remains unknown. Nothing much larger sits one base from this clone, and base qualities are not available. The data stem from a study of identical twins (dated by TCRdb to about 2016). About the study as a whole: To test whether fetal clonotypes persist, the study used deep sequencing on TCR alpha and beta repertoires from monozygotic twins, unrelated adults of various ages, and cord blood. To rule out contamination, the twin experiments were replicated at different times with different library preparation protocols.

The library was prepared using 5' RACE. This sample was sequenced with an Illumina HiSeq 2000. A universal primer binding site was introduced by template switching, and a unique molecular identifier was present in the final cDNA, enabling accurate counting of TCR cDNA molecules. Specific primers in the conserved constant-segment region were used to synthesize first-strand cDNA for the TCR alpha and beta chains. Each cDNA library was double barcoded, with a SMART-Mk sample barcode plus Illumina barcodes, to control for contamination. TruSeq adapter sequences and Illumina sample barcodes were added in two successive PCR steps. Sequencing of the TCR alpha and beta cDNA libraries was done on the Illumina HiSeq platform using custom primers. From the authors' description of their analysis: MiGEC was used to process raw reads and extract unique molecular identifiers, and MiXCR was used to find CDR3 positions. Recombination models were inferred per individual with the repgenHMM and IGoR tools using an EM algorithm. Shared clonotypes were analyzed with the tcR package in R, and sharing was normalized by the product of cloneset sizes. Out-of-frame nonproductive sequences were analyzed to study raw recombination free of thymic and clonal selection effects. TCRdb applied fastp at Q25 and MiXCR to the public reads, then kept only in-frame beta chains. Rows matching on CDR3 protein sequence are summarized as one entry with the most common DNA and genes. The V and J calls were not made by the authors but by TCRdb's processing. Recorded for this sample are 150,000 or so distinct CDR3 sequences; 3% to 4.5% of them occurred a single time. The top ten constitute more than 6.5% of the sample.

On the study overall, not on this receptor specifically: Zero-insertion analyses could be partly confounded by invariant T cells such as MAIT and iNKT, though diverse VJ usage argued against such confounding for most clonotypes. A weaker excess of twin sharing was found in beta out-of-frame sequences because the signal-to-noise ratio was lowered by fewer shared sequences. Conclusions relied on cross-sectional statistical analysis, since the same donors could not be followed over many years. Fewer insertions were carried by abundant cord blood beta clonotypes, a similar but weaker trend appeared in young adult naive repertoires, and no such trend appeared in memory repertoires. Out-of-frame TCR alpha sharing in monozygotic twins was systematically underestimated by recombination models, whereas sharing between unrelated individuals was in agreement with the recombination models. Compared with coincidental sharing between unrelated individuals, out-of-frame TCR alpha sequences shared between twins had an excess of sequences with low generation probability.

Trimming takes 6 bases from V and 7 bases from J, and the germline ends sit 21 bases apart. The CDR3 runs 16 residues from the cysteine to the phenylalanine. This entry keeps only the CDR3 DNA: 48 bases, framed from base 1. Sequences LGHDT (CDR1) and YNNKEL (CDR2) are obtained from the germline V gene (reference sequence). All donors were healthy Caucasians. Miltenyi CD45RO+ enrichment and human naive T-cell isolation kits were used to isolate memory (CD45RO+) and naive T cells from PBMC. This clonotype was obtained from a young man in good health. Sequencing used memory T cells sorted from blood. The cell subset or site tag for this specimen amounts to: CD45RO+ enriched T cells. The V and J segments used are TRBV3-1 and TRBJ1-4; possibly the D gene is TRBD1, per 6 matching bases. The sequenced DNA is TGTGCCAGCAGGCGACGATCGGGACACCAGGGTGAAAAACTGTTTTTT. This sequence encodes CASRRRSGHQGEKLFF.